This T cell receptor (beta chain) is from a study of T cell repertoires in cytomegalovirus infection. Study at large: CMV infection and matching HLA type were both indicated by public TCR beta signatures. Whole-study results and caveats: The ex vivo response was dominated by HLA-C-restricted CMV-specific TCR beta clonotypes. The cumulative frequency of public TCR beta families identified carriers of CMV plus the relevant HLA.

A single record per CDR3 protein comes from TCRdb applying MiXCR to the reads. The sample gives more than 200,000 distinct CDR3 sequences, less than 9.5% of which show up once; approximately 15% is in the top ten. At least ten counts were recorded for this clonotype. The target antigen is unknown. This TCR was sampled from a human donor in good health (CMV status not recorded). Some clones in this sample may be carry-over from other donors' samples. Sequencing was performed on PBMCs.

The CDR3 loop reads CASTRGVVPETQYF. The CDR3 DNA reads TGTGCCAGCACCAGAGGGGTAGTCCCAGAGACCCAGTACTTC. The chain is built from TRBV7-2 and TRBJ2-5; D assignment may be TRBD1 or TRBD2 (5 bases each). The germline V gene encodes CDR1 SGHTA and CDR2 FQGNSA. Trimming shortened V by 7 bases and J by 4 bases, and 16 bases separated the two germline ends. This CDR3 is built from 14 residues.